The 13 T cell receptor beta chains listed next were all sequenced from one sample in a study of CD8 T cells in ankylosing spondylitis (TCRdb year 2017). Receptor libraries were prepared by 5' RACE. TCRdb names Illumina HiSeq 2500 as the instrument used. TCRdb reprocessed the public reads (quality trimming at Q25 with fastp, clone calling with MiXCR) and kept in-frame beta chains. Identical CDR3 proteins give one entry, which carries the most common genes and DNA. The sample records some 300,000 distinct CDR3 sequences, under 25% of which are singletons. The leading ten clones occupy 3.5% to 4.5% of the sample. The sample consisted of blood, either unsorted or a sorted T cell fraction (not recorded which). The receptors derive from a female donor with ankylosing spondylitis or in good health (not recorded which).

This clonotype was seen only a few times. The chain employs TRBV24-1 and TRBJ2-7; possibly TRBD2 for D (6 bases). Germline lookup yields CDR1 KGHDR and CDR2 SFDVKD. CDR3 length: 16 residues. The ends were cut back, 9 bases at V and 3 bases at J, with 23 bases in the middle. The CDR3 is CATFPSVREKYYEQYF. CDR3 coding DNA: TGTGCCACCTTTCCCTCTGTCCGGGAGAAATACTACGAGCAGTACTTC.

V usage is TRBV10-3 and J usage is TRBJ2-3; D remains ambiguous. The CDR3 consists of 13 residues. Per the germline V gene, CDR1 is ENHRY and CDR2 is SYGVKD. The V end lost 3 bases, the J end lost 6 bases, and 10 bases lay between the germline ends. The CDR3 sequence: CAISETGVDTQYF. The CDR3 DNA reads TGTGCCATCAGTGAAACCGGTGTGGATACGCAGTATTTT.

This chain connects TRBV2 to TRBJ2-3; 7 bases fit TRBD2. This CDR3 contains 14 residues. In germline, CDR1 is SNHLY, CDR2 FYNNEI. The ends lost 8 bases at V and 5 bases at J; junction bases unmatched: 10. CDR3 protein: CASSQGGSRDTQYF. The DNA for the CDR3 is TGTGCCAGCTCCCAAGGCGGGAGTAGAGATACGCAGTATTTT. The complete variable domain, with remaining parts taken from reference TRBV2 and TRBJ2-3, reads EPEVTQTPSHQVTQMGQEVILRCVPISNHLYFYWYRQILGQKVEFLVSFYNNEISEKSEIFDDQFSVERPDGSNFTLKIRSTKLEDSAMYFCASSQGGSRDTQYFGPGTRLTVL.

The gene calls are TRBV11-1 and TRBJ2-5, with 10 nucleotides matching TRBD2. The germline V gene has CDR1 SGHAT and CDR2 FQDESV (reference sequence). The junction had 13 bases not matched to a gene; V was cut back by 3 bases and J by 3 bases. The CDR3 contains 18 residues. The CDR3 DNA follows: TGTGCCAGCAGCTTGGGGGTAGCGGGAGGCCTCGGAGAAGAGACCCAGTACTTC. The encoded protein is CASSLGVAGGLGEETQYF.

V and J are TRBV29-1 and TRBJ2-7; tentatively, D is TRBD1 or TRBD2 (7 bases each). V was trimmed by 7 bases and J by 2 bases, leaving 27 bases between them. This CDR3 spans 17 amino acids. Germline CDR1 reads SQVTM; CDR2 reads ANQGSEA. The CDR3 here is CSARGSDREGEPYEQYF. The CDR3, as DNA: TGCAGCGCCCGCGGCTCCGACAGGGAGGGGGAACCCTACGAGCAGTACTTC.

The genes are TRBV7-2 and TRBJ2-1, with TRBD2 matching over 9 bases. The CDR3 has 15 amino acids. Germline CDR1 is SGHTA and CDR2 is FQGNSA. The V and J ends lost 3 bases and 6 bases, in that order; junction bases with no gene match: 6. The CDR3 is CASSLGTSLSNEQFF. The DNA of the CDR3 is TGTGCCAGCAGCTTGGGGACTAGCCTGAGCAATGAGCAGTTCTTC.

This clonotype was counted at least ten times. CDR3 bases: TGCAGCGTTTCGCGGGGAGGTGAGCAGTTCTTC. This encodes CSVSRGGEQFF. This sequence joins TRBV29-1 and TRBJ2-1; D might be TRBD2 (6 bases). Germline lookup yields CDR1 SQVTM and CDR2 ANQGSEA. V lost 5 bases, J lost 9 bases, and 11 bases lay in between. This CDR3 has 11 amino acids.

This clonotype came up many times. The rearrangement uses TRBV12-3 or TRBV12-4 and TRBJ1-1; unclear D gene. Trimming pared 7 bases from V and 4 bases from J, leaving 19 bases between. The CDR3 spans 15 residues. Here the CDR3 reads CASTLQSQLGTEAFF. The CDR3 nucleotides read TGTGCCAGCACCCTACAGTCCCAGCTGGGCACTGAAGCTTTCTTT.

The J gene is TRBJ2-1, the V gene TRBV15, with 8 bases fitting TRBD2. The germline CDR1 and CDR2 sequences are LNHNV and YYDKDF (reference sequence). The V gene end was trimmed by 1 base and the J gene end by 8 bases; junction bases not matched to a gene: 7. The CDR3 extends over 15 amino acids. CDR3 DNA sequence: TGTGCCACCAGCAGAGGATCTAGCGGGCCCTATGAGCAGTTCTTC. Its translation is CATSRGSSGPYEQFF.

The chain uses TRBV28 and TRBJ1-6; 7 bases line up with TRBD1. V trimming: 4 bases; J trimming: 14 bases; junction bases outside the gene matches: 5. The CDR3 has 12 residues. The germline V gene encodes CDR1 MDHEN and CDR2 SYDVKM. The CDR3 here is CASSSDRITLHF. The CDR3 DNA is TGTGCCAGCAGTTCGGACAGGATCACCCTCCACTTT.

This clonotype was detected ten times or more. The chain links TRBV10-3 to TRBJ2-3; no firm D call. The CDR3 has 12 amino acids. Trimming pared 8 bases from V and 5 bases from J, leaving 11 bases between. Germline-derived CDR1 and CDR2 are ENHRY and SYGVKD. The DNA for the CDR3 is TGTGCCATCGCTTTGACGAAAGATACGCAGTATTTT. The encoded protein is CAIALTKDTQYF.

The chain carries TRBV30 and TRBJ1-1; D ambiguous. The germline V and J ends were trimmed by 3 bases and 5 bases, with 16 bases remaining between them. The CDR3 loop spans 14 amino acids. Germline CDR1 GTSNPN, CDR2 SVGIG (reference sequence). The CDR3 loop reads CAWRSGRRVTEAFF. The CDR3 nucleotides read TGTGCCTGGAGGTCAGGACGGAGGGTGACTGAAGCTTTCTTT. The entire variable domain, with the rest obtained from reference TRBV30 and TRBJ1-1, is as follows: SQTIHQWPATLVQPVGSPLSLECTVEGTSNPNLYWYRQAAGRGLQLLFYSVGIGQISSEVPQNLSASRPQDRQFILSSKKLLLSDSGFYLCAWRSGRRVTEAFFGQGTRLTVV.

The chain employs TRBV29-1 and TRBJ2-1; D possibly corresponds to TRBD1 (6 bases). CDR1 and CDR2 (germline): SQVTM, ANQGSEA. Deletions cut 6 bases from V and 4 bases from J, with 16 bases between. The CDR3 runs to 14 residues. CDR3 in DNA: TGCAGCGTCGTCCGACAGGTATTATACAATGAGCAGTTCTTC. This encodes CSVVRQVLYNEQFF.